This T cell receptor (beta chain) originates from a study of T cell responses to AZD1222 COVID-19 vaccine. The study, taken as a whole, reports: Clonal diversity was possibly underestimated, and white British individuals and females predominated among donors. Sampling captured repertoires only after the peak T cell response. Only 6 or 7 people who got AZD1222 tested seropositive at baseline.

The CDR3 sequence is 15 residues long. Unmatched junction bases numbered 7, after V lost 4 bases and J lost 2 bases. Germline lookup yields CDR1 KGHDR and CDR2 SFDVKD. Sequencing was performed with immunoSEQ multiplex PCR; in TCRdb, only in-frame clones are kept and a portion is missing. The repertoire holds under 150,000 clones, with about 90% as singletons. About this clone: As yet, its antigen is unknown.

The chain carries TRBV24-1 and TRBJ2-7, with 7 bases that match TRBD1. The receptor's source is an adult in good health. This specimen was peripheral blood, taken on day 0 of AZD1222 vaccination. The CDR3 here is CATSDLRTGTYEQYF. The CDR3 bases are TGTGCCACCAGTGACCTTCGGACAGGAACCTACGAGCAGTACTTC.